Listed here are 8 T cell receptor beta chains from one sample, sequenced in a study of molecular identifiers for immune sequencing clone quantification. TCRdb used MiXCR to reprocess the PCR reads, holding one entry per CDR3 protein. The data show around 460,000 distinct CDR3 sequences, 25% seen once. Sequencing input: naive CD8+ T cells from blood, with Jurkat cell RNA spiked in. The subset denotes: FACS-sorted CD8+CD4-CCR7+CD45RA+ naive T cells. These receptors came from a human donor in good health. Some libraries in this study had Jurkat cell RNA spiked in.

This clonotype was counted at least ten times. CDR3 nucleotide sequence: TGTGCCAGCAGTTCCCAAGGGGGCTTGCACCAGCCCCAGCATTTT. It is translated as CASSSQGGLHQPQHF. V usage is TRBV27 and J usage is TRBJ1-5; the match to TRBD1 covers 7 bases. This CDR3 comprises 15 residues. After removal of 4 bases from V and 7 bases from J, the junction contained 10 bases not matched to a gene. Germline CDR1 is MNHEY and CDR2 is SMNVEV (reference sequence).

With regard to this clonotype: At one end, the junction sequence differs from germline, possibly due to a read error. This chain's CDR3 is CASSVGDRDSNPPPHF. CDR3 nucleotide sequence: TGTGCCAGCAGCGTAGGGGACAGGGATAGCAATCCGCCCCCGCATTTT. The rearrangement uses TRBV9 and TRBJ1-5, with 9 bases aligning to TRBD1. The V gene's germline CDR1 is SGDLS and CDR2 YYNGEE. This CDR3 spans 16 amino acids.

The chain combines TRBV6-2 or TRBV6-3 with TRBJ1-1, with a tentative D call TRBD1 (6 bases). V was shortened by 3 bases and J by 0 bases, with 11 bases between the two germline ends. The CDR3 runs to 15 residues. The germline gives CDR1 MNHEY, CDR2 SVGEGT. The CDR3 reads CASSYPGAMNTEAFF. CDR3 bases: TGTGCCAGCAGTTATCCAGGGGCCATGAACACTGAAGCTTTCTTT.

This sequence joins TRBV15 and TRBJ2-1; D remains ambiguous. The CDR3 runs 13 residues. Germline CDR1 reads LNHNV; CDR2 reads YYDKDF (reference sequence). Deletions cut 0 bases from V and 9 bases from J, with 9 bases between. The CDR3 spells CATSRDLGSEQFF. The CDR3 coding sequence is TGTGCCACCAGCAGAGATCTAGGCAGTGAGCAGTTCTTC.

The J gene is TRBJ2-5, the V gene TRBV5-6; 8 positions match TRBD2. J was trimmed by 2 bases and V by 0 bases; bases with no gene match: 12. The V gene's germline CDR1 is SGHDT and CDR2 YYEEEE. This CDR3 has 18 residues. For the CDR3, the DNA is TGTGCCAGCAGCTTGGCCTGGGAACGGGAGGGTGATCAAGAGACCCAGTACTTC. Translation: CASSLAWEREGDQETQYF.

J is TRBJ2-2 and V is TRBV6-5, with 10 nucleotides matching TRBD2. The CDR3 consists of 17 residues. Germline V gene sequence: CDR1 MNHEY, CDR2 SVGAGI. V lost 8 bases to trimming and J lost 2 bases; unmatched junction nucleotides: 11. The DNA for the CDR3 is TGTGCCAGCGGGACTAGCGATAAGTACTCTAACACCGGGGAGCTGTTTTTT. Translated: CASGTSDKYSNTGELFF.

This clonotype was counted at least ten times. The chain is built from TRBV5-4 and TRBJ1-1; D call uncertain. The CDR3 is 14 residues long. The V end lost 0 bases, the J end lost 0 bases, and 6 bases lay between the germline ends. Per the germline V gene, CDR1 is SGHNT and CDR2 is YYREEE (reference sequence). The CDR3 coding sequence is TGTGCCAGCAGCTTGGAACGATTGAACACTGAAGCTTTCTTT. Its protein is CASSLERLNTEAFF.

This clonotype was recorded once. Just one base apart from a much larger clone, this may be a read error. The chain has TRBV7-6 and TRBJ1-5; D possibly corresponds to TRBD1 (5 bases). Germline lookup yields CDR1 SGHVS and CDR2 FNYEAQ. This CDR3 is 16 amino acids long. The CDR3 reads CASSLAAQGGNQPRHF. CDR3 DNA sequence: TGTGCCAGCAGCTTAGCGGCCCAGGGAGGCAATCAGCCCCGGCATTTT.